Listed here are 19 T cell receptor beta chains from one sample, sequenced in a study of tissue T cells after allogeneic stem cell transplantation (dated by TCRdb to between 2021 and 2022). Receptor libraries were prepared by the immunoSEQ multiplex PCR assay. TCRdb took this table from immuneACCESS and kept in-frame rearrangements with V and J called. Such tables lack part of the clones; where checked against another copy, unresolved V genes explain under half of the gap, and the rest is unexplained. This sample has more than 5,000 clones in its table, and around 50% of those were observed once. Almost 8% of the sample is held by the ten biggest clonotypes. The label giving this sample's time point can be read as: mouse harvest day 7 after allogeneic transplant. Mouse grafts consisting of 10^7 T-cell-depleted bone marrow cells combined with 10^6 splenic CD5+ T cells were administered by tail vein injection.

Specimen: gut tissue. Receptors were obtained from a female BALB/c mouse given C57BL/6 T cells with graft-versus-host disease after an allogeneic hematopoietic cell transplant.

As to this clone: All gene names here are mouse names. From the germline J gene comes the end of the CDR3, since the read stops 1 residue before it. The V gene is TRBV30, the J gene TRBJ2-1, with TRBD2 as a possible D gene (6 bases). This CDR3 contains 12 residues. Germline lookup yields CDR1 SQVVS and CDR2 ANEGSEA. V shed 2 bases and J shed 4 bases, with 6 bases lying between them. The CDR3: CSSRWGYAEQFF. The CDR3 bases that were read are TGTAGTTCTAGATGGGGGTATGCTGAGCAGTTC.

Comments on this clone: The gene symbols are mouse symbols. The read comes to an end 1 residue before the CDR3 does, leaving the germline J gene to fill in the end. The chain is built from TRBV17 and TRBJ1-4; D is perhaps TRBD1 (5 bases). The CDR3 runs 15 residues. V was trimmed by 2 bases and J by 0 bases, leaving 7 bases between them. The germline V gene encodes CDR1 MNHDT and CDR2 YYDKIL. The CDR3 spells CASSRRTISNERLFF. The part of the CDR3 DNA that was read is TGTGCTAGCAGTAGACGGACAATTTCCAACGAAAGATTATTT.

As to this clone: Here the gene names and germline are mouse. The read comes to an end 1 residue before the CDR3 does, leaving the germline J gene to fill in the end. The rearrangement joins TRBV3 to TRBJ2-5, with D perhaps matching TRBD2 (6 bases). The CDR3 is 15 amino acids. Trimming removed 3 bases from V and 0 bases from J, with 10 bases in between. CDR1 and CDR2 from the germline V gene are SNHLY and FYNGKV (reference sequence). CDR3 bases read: TGTGCCAGCAGCTTCCACTGGGAGAACCAAGACACCCAGTAC. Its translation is CASSFHWENQDTQY. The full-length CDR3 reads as CASSFHWENQDTQYF.

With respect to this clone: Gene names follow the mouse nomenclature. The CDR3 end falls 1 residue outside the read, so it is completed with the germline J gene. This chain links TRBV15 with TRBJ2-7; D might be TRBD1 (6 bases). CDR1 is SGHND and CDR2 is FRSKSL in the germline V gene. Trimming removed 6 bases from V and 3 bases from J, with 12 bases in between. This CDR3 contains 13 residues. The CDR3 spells CASRSGQDYEQYF. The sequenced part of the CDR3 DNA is TGTGCCAGCAGGTCGGGACAAGACTATGAACAGTAC.

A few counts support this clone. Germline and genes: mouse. The CDR3 bases that were read are TGTGCAAGCAGCTTAGGGGGGCTTGCTGAGCAGTTC. It is translated as CASSLGGLAEQF. The full CDR3 sequence reads CASSLGGLAEQFF. The J gene is TRBJ2-1, the V gene TRBV16; D tentatively reads TRBD1 or TRBD2 (6 bases each). The sequenced fragment ends 1 residue before the CDR3 boundary, so the rest is inferred from the germline J gene. Germline V CDR1 and CDR2: SGHSA, FRNQAP. This CDR3 is 13 amino acids long. V lost 1 base and J lost 6, with 7 bases in between.

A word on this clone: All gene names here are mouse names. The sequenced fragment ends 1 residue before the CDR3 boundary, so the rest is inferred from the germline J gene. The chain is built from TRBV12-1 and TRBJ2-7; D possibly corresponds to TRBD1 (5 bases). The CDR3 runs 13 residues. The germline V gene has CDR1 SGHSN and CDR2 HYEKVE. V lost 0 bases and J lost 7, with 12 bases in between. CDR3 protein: CASSLSQGREQYF. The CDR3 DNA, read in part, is TGTGCCAGCTCTCTCAGCCAGGGAAGGGAACAGTAC.

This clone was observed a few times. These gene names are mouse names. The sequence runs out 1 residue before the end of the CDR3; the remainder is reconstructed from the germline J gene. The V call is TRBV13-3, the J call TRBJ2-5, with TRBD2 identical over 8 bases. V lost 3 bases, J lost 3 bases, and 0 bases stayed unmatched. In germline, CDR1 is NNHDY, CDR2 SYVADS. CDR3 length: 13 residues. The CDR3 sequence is CASSGDWQDTQYF. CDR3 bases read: TGTGCCAGCAGTGGGGACTGGCAAGACACCCAGTAC.

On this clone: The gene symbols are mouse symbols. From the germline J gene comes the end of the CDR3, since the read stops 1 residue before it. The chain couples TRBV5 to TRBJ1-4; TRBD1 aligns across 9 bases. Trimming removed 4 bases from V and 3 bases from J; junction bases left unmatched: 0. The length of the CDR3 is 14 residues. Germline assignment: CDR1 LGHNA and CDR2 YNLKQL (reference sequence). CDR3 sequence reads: CASSRDRANERLFF. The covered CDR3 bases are TGTGCCAGCAGCCGGGACAGGGCCAACGAAAGATTATTT.

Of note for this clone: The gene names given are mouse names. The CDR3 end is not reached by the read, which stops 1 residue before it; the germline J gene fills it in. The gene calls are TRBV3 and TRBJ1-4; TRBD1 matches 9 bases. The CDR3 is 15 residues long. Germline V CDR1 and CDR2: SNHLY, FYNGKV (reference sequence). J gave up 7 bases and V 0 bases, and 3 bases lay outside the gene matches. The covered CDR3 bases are TGTGCCAGCAGCTTAGCCGGACAGGGGTCCGAAAGATTATTT. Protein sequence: CASSLAGQGSERLF. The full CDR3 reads CASSLAGQGSERLFF.

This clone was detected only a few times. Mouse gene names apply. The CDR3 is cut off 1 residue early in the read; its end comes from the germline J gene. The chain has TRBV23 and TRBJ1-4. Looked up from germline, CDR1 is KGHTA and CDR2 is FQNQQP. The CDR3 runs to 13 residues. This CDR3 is CSSSQGSNERLFF. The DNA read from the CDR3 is TGCTCCAGCAGTCAGGGGTCCAACGAAAGATTATTT.

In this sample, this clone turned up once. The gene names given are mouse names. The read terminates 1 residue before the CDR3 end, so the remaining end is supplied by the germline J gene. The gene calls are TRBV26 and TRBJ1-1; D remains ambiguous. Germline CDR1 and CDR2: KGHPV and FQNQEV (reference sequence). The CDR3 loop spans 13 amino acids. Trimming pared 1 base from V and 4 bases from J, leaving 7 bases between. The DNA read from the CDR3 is TGTGCCAGCAGTCTGTTTGGTCGCACAGAAGTCTTC. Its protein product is CASSLFGRTEVF. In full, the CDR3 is CASSLFGRTEVFF.

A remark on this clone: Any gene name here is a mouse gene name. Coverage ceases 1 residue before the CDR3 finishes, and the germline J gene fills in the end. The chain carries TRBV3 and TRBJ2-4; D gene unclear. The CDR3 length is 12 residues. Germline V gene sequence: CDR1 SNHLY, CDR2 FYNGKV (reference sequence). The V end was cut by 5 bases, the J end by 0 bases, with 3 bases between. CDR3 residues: CASSASQNTLYF. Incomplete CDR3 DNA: TGTGCCAGCAGCGCTAGTCAAAACACCTTGTAC.

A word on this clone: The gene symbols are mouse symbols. The CDR3 spells CASSVWGGDTQYF. The CDR3 bases that were read are TGTGCCAGCAGTGTCTGGGGGGGAGACACCCAGTAC. The chain carries TRBV13-1 and TRBJ2-5; the match to TRBD2 covers 9 bases. The CDR3 extends 1 residue past the end of the read, so its final part is completed from the germline J gene. CDR3 length: 13 residues. With 3 bases clipped from V and 5 bases from J, the junction kept 1 base outside the gene matches. CDR1 NSHNY and CDR2 SYGAGN come from the germline V gene.

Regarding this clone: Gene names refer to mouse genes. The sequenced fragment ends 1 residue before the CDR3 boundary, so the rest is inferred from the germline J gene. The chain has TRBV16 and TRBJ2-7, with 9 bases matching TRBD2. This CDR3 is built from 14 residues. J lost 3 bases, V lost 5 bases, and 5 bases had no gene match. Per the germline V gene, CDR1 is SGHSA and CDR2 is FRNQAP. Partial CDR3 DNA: TGTGCAAGCAGCACGTCGACTGGGGGCTATGAACAGTAC. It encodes CASSTSTGGYEQY. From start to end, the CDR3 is CASSTSTGGYEQYF.

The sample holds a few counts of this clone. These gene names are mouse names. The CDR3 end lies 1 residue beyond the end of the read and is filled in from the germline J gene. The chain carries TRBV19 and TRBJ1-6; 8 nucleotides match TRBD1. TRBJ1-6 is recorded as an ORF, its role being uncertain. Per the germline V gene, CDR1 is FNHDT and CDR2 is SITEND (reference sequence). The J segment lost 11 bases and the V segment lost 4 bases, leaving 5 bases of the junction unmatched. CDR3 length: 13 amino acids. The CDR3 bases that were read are TGTGCCAGCAGTCGGACAGGGTGGACGCCCCTCTAC. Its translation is CASSRTGWTPLY. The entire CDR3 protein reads CASSRTGWTPLYF.

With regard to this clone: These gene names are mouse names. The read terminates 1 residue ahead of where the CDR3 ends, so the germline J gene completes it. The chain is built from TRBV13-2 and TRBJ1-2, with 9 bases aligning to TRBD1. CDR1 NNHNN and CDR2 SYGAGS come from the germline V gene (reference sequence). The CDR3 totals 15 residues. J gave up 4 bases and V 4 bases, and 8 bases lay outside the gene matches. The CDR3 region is CASGQGQGFGSDYTF. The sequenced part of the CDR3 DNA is TGTGCCAGCGGTCAGGGACAGGGTTTCGGCTCCGACTACACC.

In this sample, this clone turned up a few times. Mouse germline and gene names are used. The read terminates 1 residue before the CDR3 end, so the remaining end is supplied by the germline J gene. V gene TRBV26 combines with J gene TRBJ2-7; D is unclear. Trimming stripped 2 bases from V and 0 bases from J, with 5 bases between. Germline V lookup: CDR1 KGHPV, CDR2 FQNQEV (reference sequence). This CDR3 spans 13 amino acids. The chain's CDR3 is CASSLIGSYEQYF. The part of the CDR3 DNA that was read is TGTGCCAGCAGTCTGATAGGCTCCTATGAACAGTAC.

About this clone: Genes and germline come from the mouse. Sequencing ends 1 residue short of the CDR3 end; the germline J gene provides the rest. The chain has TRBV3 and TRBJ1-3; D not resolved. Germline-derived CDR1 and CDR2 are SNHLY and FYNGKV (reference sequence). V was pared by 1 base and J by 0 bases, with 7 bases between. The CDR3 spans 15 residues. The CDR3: CASSLGRNSGNTLYF. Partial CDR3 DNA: TGTGCCAGCAGCTTAGGCAGAAATTCTGGAAATACGCTCTAT.

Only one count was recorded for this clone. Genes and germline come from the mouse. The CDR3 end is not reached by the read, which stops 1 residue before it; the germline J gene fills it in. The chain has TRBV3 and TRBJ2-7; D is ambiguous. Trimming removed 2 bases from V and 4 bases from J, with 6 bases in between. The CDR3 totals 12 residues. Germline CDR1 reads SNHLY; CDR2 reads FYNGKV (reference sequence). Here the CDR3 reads CASSLRNYEQYF. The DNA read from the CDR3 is TGTGCCAGCAGCTTACGCAATTATGAACAGTAC. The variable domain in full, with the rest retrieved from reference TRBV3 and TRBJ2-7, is GPKVLQIPSHQIIDMGQMVTLNCDPVSNHLYFYWYKQILGQQMEFLVNFYNGKVMEKSKLFKDQFSVERPDGSYFTLKIQPTALEDSAVYFCASSLRNYEQYFGPGTRLTVL.